This TCR beta chain was captured by sequencing in a study of vaccination effects on CD4 cells after COVID-19. Profiled with immunoSEQ multiplex PCR; TCRdb holds only in-frame clones, not every one. The sample yields tens of thousands of clones, 60% to 80% seen once. Looked up from germline, CDR1 is LGHDT and CDR2 is YNNKEL (reference sequence). Trimming took off 3 bases at V and 8 bases at J, with 13 bases between the two ends. The length of the CDR3 is 13 residues. Antigen-specific CD4+ T cells were first expanded with viral peptide pools by the ViraFEST assay and only then sequenced. Following 10 days of culture, CD4+ T cells were isolated. Two-dose BNT162b2 or mRNA-1273 vaccination was given to participants. Vaccinees lacked prior SARS-CoV-2 infection and tested negative for nucleocapsid antibodies. Cultures received IL-2 medium that replaced half the medium on days 3 and 7. Details on this clone: Its antigen is undetermined.

Sequencing was performed on CD4+ T cells from PBMCs cultured with HCoV-OC43 spike peptides, taken after COVID-19 vaccination. Regarding subset: HCoV-OC43 spike overlapping peptide pool stimulation. This receptor was identified in a human donor who received a COVID-19 vaccine. The gene calls are TRBV3-1 (or the pseudogene TRBV3-2) and TRBJ1-2; perhaps TRBD1 as D (5 bases). Here the CDR3 DNA reads TGTGCCAGCAGCCATGACGGGGGTTACGGCTACACCTTC. Translating gives CASSHDGGYGYTF.